These T cell receptor beta chains were read from a single sample in a study of T cells after yellow fever vaccination. MiXCR, applied by TCRdb to the 5' RACE reads, yields one record per CDR3 protein. The sample yields approximately 350,000 distinct CDR3 sequences, roughly 12% seen once. This specimen consisted of PBMCs, obtained on the day of the first yellow fever vaccination. These TCRs come from a man between 18 and 35 years old who received the YFV17D yellow fever vaccine. Each CDR3 is given with its conserved first and last residue. The D gene is left open where the match is weak. The listing skips clone size in some rows; elsewhere it reads once, few, many or a size class.

d_gene	v_gene	abundance	j_gene	CDR3nt	CDR3aa
-	TRBV20-1	-	TRBJ1-4	TGCAGTGCCAGGGCCCCTAATGAAAAACTGTTTTTT	CSARAPNEKLFF
-	TRBV28	-	TRBJ2-4	TGTGCCAGCAGTTTAAGTATAGTCTCCGGACAGACCGGGGTAACCGGGCGACTAAACATTCAGTACTTC	CASSLSIVSGQTGVTGRLNIQYF
TRBD1	TRBV7-2	few	TRBJ2-5	TGTGCCAGCAGCCCGCGGACAGGGATCCGAGAGACCCAGTACTTC	CASSPRTGIRETQYF
-	TRBV10-1	-	TRBJ1-5	TGCGCCAGCAGTGACGGGGGGGCGCATCAGCCCCAGCATTTT	CASSDGGAHQPQHF
TRBD1	TRBV5-5	many	TRBJ1-2	TGTGCCAGCAGCTTCGGGACAGATTATGGCTACACCTTC	CASSFGTDYGYTF
-	TRBV15	many	TRBJ1-1	TGTGCCACCAGCGTAGGATTAGGGGCTGAAGCTTTCTTT	CATSVGLGAEAFF
-	TRBV21-1	few	TRBJ2-7	TGTGCCAGCAGCAAAGTGGGGTACGAGCAGTACTTC	CASSKVGYEQYF
-	TRBV7-2	few	TRBJ1-1	TGTGCCAGCAGCTTCCGACAGGCTAACACTGAAGCTTTCTTT	CASSFRQANTEAFF
-	TRBV5-1	-	TRBJ2-7	TGCGCCAGCAACGGACTGACCTCCTACGAGCAGTACTTC	CASNGLTSYEQYF
-	TRBV5-8	few	TRBJ2-5	TGTGCCAGCACTGACCGGGCATGGGAGACCCAGTACTTC	CASTDRAWETQYF
-	TRBV28	few	TRBJ1-2	TGTGCCAGCAGCCTCCCCCCCGGGACCCTGTATGGCTACACCTTC	CASSLPPGTLYGYTF
TRBD1	TRBV20-1	few	TRBJ2-7	TGCAGTGCCGGGACAGGGAGATACGAGCAGTACTTC	CSAGTGRYEQYF
-	TRBV5-1	many	TRBJ2-1	TGCGCCAGCAGCTTGGGACTACGGGACCCCACGGGCAATGAGCAGTTCTTC	CASSLGLRDPTGNEQFF
-	TRBV11-2	many	TRBJ2-5	TGTGCCAGCAGCTTAGATCTTGATGAGACCCAGTACTTC	CASSLDLDETQYF
TRBD2	TRBV20-1	few	TRBJ2-1	TGCGGCTTGTTAGCGGGGAATAATGAGCAGTTCTTC	CGLLAGNNEQFF
-	TRBV5-1	-	TRBJ2-1	TGCGCCAGCAGCCTCCGGGACCAGCGTTACAATGAGCAGTTCTTC	CASSLRDQRYNEQFF
TRBD1	TRBV27	-	TRBJ1-3	TGTGCCAGCAGCTCACGGACAGGAGACTCTGGAAACACCATATATTTT	CASSSRTGDSGNTIYF